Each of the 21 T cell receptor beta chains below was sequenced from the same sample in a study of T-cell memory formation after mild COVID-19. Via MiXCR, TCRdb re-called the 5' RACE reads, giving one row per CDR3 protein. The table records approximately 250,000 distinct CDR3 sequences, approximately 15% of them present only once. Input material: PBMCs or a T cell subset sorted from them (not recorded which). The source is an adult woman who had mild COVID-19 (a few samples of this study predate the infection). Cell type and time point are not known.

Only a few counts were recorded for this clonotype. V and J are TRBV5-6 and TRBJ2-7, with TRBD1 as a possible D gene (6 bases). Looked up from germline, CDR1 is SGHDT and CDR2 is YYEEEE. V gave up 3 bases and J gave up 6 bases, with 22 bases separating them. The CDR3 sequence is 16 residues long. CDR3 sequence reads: CASSSLGGPPMGEQYF. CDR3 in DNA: TGTGCCAGCAGCTCACTAGGGGGTCCCCCAATGGGCGAGCAGTACTTC.

CDR3 region: CASSYSAYSDTQYF. The CDR3 DNA follows: TGTGCCAGCAGTTACTCAGCCTACTCAGATACGCAGTATTTT. The rearrangement joins TRBV6-2 or TRBV6-3 to TRBJ2-3, with D unclear. This CDR3 contains 14 residues. The germline gives CDR1 MNHEY, CDR2 SVGEGT. Trimming stripped 0 bases from V and 4 bases from J, with 8 bases between.

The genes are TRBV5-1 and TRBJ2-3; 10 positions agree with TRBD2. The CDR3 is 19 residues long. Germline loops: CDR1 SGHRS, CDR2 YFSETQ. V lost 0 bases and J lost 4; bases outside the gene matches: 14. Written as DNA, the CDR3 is TGCGCCAGCAGCTTGGGGGGCCTAGCGGGGGACGCGGTTGCAGATACGCAGTATTTT. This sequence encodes CASSLGGLAGDAVADTQYF.

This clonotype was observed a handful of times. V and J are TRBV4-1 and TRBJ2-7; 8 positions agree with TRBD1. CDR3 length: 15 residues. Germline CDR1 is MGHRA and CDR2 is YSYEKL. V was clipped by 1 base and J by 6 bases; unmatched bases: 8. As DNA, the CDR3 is TGCGCCAGCAGCCAAGGTCAGGACAGGGTCGGCGAGCAGTACTTC. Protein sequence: CASSQGQDRVGEQYF.

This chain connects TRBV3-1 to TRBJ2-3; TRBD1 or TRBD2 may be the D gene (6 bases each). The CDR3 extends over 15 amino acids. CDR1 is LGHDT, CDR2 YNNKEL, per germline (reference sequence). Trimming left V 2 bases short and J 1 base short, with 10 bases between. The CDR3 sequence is CASSQPGAGTDTQYF. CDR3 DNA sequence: TGTGCCAGCAGCCAACCGGGGGCAGGCACAGATACGCAGTATTTT.

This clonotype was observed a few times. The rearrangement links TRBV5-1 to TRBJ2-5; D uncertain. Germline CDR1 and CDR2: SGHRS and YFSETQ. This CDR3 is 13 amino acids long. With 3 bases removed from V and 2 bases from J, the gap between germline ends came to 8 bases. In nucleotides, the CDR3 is TGCGCCAGCAGCTCCGGAGCGCAAGAGACCCAGTACTTC. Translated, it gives CASSSGAQETQYF.

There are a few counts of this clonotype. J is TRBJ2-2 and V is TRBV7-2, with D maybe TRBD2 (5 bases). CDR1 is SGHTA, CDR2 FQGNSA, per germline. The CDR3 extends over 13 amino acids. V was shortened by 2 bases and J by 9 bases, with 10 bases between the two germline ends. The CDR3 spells CASSLTAGRELFF. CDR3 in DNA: TGTGCCAGCAGCTTAACCGCCGGGAGGGAGCTGTTTTTT.

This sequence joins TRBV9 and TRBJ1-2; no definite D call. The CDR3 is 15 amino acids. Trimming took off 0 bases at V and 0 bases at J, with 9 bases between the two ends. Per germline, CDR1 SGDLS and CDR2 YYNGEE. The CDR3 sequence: CASSVASATNYGYTF. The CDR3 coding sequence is TGTGCCAGCAGCGTAGCCTCAGCAACTAACTATGGCTACACCTTC.

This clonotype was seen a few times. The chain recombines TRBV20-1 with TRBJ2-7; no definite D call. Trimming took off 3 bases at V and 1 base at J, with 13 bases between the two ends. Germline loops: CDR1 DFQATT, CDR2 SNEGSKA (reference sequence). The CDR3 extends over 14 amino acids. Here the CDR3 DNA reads TGCAGTGCTAGGGATCCAAGTCGGTCCTACGAGCAGTACTTC. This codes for CSARDPSRSYEQYF.

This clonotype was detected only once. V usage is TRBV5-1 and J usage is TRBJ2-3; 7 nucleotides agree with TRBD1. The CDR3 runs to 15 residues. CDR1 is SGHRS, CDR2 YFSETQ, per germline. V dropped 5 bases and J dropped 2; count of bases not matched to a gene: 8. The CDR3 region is CASSYTGDNTDTQYF. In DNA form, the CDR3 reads TGCGCCAGCAGTTACACAGGGGATAACACAGATACGCAGTATTTT.

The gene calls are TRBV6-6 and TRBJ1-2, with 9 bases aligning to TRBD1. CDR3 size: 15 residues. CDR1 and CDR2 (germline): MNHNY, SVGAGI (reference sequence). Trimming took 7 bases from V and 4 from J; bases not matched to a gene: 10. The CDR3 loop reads CASTPGQGVLYGYTF. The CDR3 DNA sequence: TGTGCCAGCACTCCGGGACAGGGAGTTCTCTATGGCTACACCTTC.

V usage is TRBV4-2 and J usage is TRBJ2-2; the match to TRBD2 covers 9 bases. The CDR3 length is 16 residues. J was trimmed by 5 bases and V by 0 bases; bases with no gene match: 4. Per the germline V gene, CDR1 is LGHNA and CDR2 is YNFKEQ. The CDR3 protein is CASSQDSGRRTGELFF. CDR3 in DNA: TGTGCCAGCAGCCAAGATAGCGGGAGACGGACCGGGGAGCTGTTTTTT.

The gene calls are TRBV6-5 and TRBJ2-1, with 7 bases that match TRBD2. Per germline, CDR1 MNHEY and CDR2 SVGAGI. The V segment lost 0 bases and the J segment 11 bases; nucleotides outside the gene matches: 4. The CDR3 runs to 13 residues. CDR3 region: CASSYSGGRQQFF. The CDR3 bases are TGTGCCAGCAGTTACTCGGGCGGGAGACAGCAGTTCTTC.

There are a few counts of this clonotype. The CDR3 sequence: CASSLDGTHRHF. The CDR3 DNA follows: TGTGCCAGCAGCTTAGATGGGACCCATCGACATTTT. The genes are TRBV7-2 and TRBJ1-5; maybe TRBD1 (5 bases). The germline CDR1 and CDR2 sequences are SGHTA and FQGNSA. With 1 base removed from V and 16 bases from J, the gap between germline ends came to 14 bases. The CDR3 consists of 12 residues.

CDR3: CSAWDRADYGYTF. The CDR3 DNA reads TGCAGTGCTTGGGACAGAGCCGATTATGGCTACACCTTC. J is TRBJ1-2 and V is TRBV20-1; TRBD1 aligns across 7 bases. V lost 5 bases and J lost 5; bases outside the gene matches: 8. This CDR3 region has 13 residues. Germline CDR1 DFQATT, CDR2 SNEGSKA (reference sequence).

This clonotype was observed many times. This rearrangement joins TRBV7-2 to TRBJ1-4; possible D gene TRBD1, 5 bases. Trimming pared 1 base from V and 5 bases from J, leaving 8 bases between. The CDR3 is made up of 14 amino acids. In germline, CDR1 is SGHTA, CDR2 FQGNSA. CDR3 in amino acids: CASSLGGRNEKLFF. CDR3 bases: TGTGCCAGCAGCTTAGGGGGCAGGAATGAAAAACTGTTTTTT.

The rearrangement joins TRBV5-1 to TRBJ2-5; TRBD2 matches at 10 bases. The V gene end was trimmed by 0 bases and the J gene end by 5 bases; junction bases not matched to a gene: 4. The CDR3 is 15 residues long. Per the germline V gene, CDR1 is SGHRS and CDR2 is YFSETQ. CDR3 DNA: TGCGCCAGCAGCTTGGAGCGGGGGGGCTGGGAGACCCAGTACTTC. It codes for CASSLERGGWETQYF.

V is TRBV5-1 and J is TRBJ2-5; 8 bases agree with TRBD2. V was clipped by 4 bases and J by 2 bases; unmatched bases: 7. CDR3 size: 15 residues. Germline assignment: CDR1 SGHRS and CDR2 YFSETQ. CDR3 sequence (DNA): TGCGCCAGCAGCCCGGGAGGGGGACAACAAGAGACCCAGTACTTC. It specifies CASSPGGGQQETQYF.

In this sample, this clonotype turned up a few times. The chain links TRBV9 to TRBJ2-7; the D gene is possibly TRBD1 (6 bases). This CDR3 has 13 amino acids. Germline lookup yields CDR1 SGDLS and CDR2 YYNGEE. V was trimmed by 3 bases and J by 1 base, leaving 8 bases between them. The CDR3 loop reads CASSEDSSYEQYF. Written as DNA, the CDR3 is TGTGCCAGCAGCGAGGACAGTTCCTACGAGCAGTACTTC.

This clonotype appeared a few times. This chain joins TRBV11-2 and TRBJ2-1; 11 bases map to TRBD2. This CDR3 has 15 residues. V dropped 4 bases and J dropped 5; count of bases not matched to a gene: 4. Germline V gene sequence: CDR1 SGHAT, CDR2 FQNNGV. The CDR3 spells CASSSLAGADNEQFF. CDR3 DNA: TGTGCCAGCAGCTCACTAGCGGGAGCGGACAATGAGCAGTTCTTC.

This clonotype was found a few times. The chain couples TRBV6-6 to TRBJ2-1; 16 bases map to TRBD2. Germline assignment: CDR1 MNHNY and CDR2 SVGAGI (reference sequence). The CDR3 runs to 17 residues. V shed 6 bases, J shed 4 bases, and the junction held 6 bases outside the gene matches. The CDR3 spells CASRFGTSGRGYNEQFF. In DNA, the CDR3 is TGTGCCAGCAGGTTCGGGACTAGCGGGAGGGGGTACAATGAGCAGTTCTTC.